This is a list of T cell receptor beta chains from one sample in a study of blood T cell repertoires in COVID-19. Profiled with immunoSEQ multiplex PCR; TCRdb holds only in-frame clones, not every one. There are 40,000 to 50,000 clones in the sample; approximately 80% occur only once, and 7.5% to 10% lies in the top ten. What was sequenced was peripheral blood. The source is a man aged 70 or older with active or convalescent COVID-19. Each CDR3 is given with its conserved first and last residue. The D gene is left open where the match is weak. The size field is filled for only some rows; it gives once, few, many or a size class.

V,size,length,J,D,CDR3,DNA
TRBV5-6,-,16,TRBJ2-3,-,CASSPEGGLGTDTQYF,TGTGCCAGCAGCCCAGAGGGGGGGTTGGGCACAGATACGCAGTATTTT
TRBV19,-,14,TRBJ2-1,-,CASSLSGSGREQFF,TGTGCCAGTAGCTTATCGGGGTCCGGGCGTGAGCAGTTCTTC
TRBV3-1/TRBV3-2,-,16,TRBJ2-2,-,CASTLFQASLTGELFF,TGTGCCAGCACCCTGTTCCAGGCCTCCCTTACCGGGGAGCTGTTTTTT
TRBV11-2,-,14,TRBJ2-5,-,CASSLDLRGKTQYF,TGTGCCAGCAGCTTAGATCTCAGGGGAAAGACCCAGTACTTC
TRBV5-1,few,14,TRBJ2-7,TRBD2,CASSPPGGTYEQYF,TGCGCCAGCAGCCCTCCGGGGGGGACCTACGAGCAGTACTTC
TRBV6-5,-,12,TRBJ2-3,-,CASSRGSDTQYF,TGTGCCAGCTCCAGGGGATCAGATACGCAGTATTTT
TRBV15,-,17,TRBJ2-3,-,CATSSPTVAGSTDTQYF,TGTGCCACCAGCAGCCCCACGGTTGCGGGAAGCACAGATACGCAGTATTTT
TRBV5-1,-,14,TRBJ1-6,-,CASSLGHENSPLHF,TGCGCCAGCAGCTTGGGCCACGAGAATTCACCCCTCCACTTT
TRBV6-6,few,13,TRBJ2-3,TRBD2,CASSILAGGTQYF,TGTGCCAGCAGTATCCTAGCGGGGGGAACGCAGTATTTT
TRBV7-9,-,13,TRBJ1-3,-,CASRQGSGNTIYF,TGTGCCAGCCGTCAGGGCTCTGGAAACACCATATATTTT
TRBV30,-,13,TRBJ2-7,-,CAWRWNGQGVQYF,TGTGCCTGGCGGTGGAATGGACAAGGGGTGCAGTACTTC
TRBV28,-,16,TRBJ2-7,TRBD2,CASSLYFGTGRSEQYF,TGTGCCAGCAGTTTGTATTTTGGGACCGGGAGGTCCGAGCAGTACTTC
TRBV2,few,12,TRBJ2-7,-,CASSGERQKQYF,TGTGCCAGCAGTGGGGAGAGGCAGAAGCAGTACTTC
TRBV30,-,15,TRBJ2-3,-,CAWSVGGGATDTQYF,TGTGCCTGGAGTGTTGGTGGGGGGGCCACAGATACGCAGTATTTT
TRBV6-5,-,15,TRBJ2-6,-,CASSRQATGANVLTF,TGTGCCAGCAGCCGGCAGGCGACAGGGGCCAACGTCCTGACTTTC
TRBV18,-,12,TRBJ2-2,-,CASSPSLGELFF,TGTGCCAGCTCACCCTCCCTGGGGGAGCTGTTTTTT
TRBV5-6,-,13,TRBJ1-5,-,CASSLLENQPQHF,TGTGCCAGCAGCTTGTTAGAAAATCAGCCCCAGCATTTT
TRBV4-1,-,18,TRBJ2-2,-,CASSLPAGLTSSGGELFF,TGCGCCAGCAGCCTTCCCGCGGGGCTTACATCAAGCGGCGGGGAGCTGTTTTTT
TRBV28,-,14,TRBJ1-6,TRBD1,CATSPGQGRSPLHF,TGTGCCACCTCCCCCGGACAGGGGCGATCACCCCTCCACTTT
TRBV18,-,15,TRBJ1-1,TRBD1,CASSPEQGAGTEAFF,TGTGCCAGCTCACCGGAACAGGGGGCTGGCACTGAAGCTTTCTTT
TRBV10-2,-,17,TRBJ2-5,TRBD1,CASSPSRDRVPKETQYF,TGCGCCAGCAGTCCGTCCCGGGACAGGGTCCCTAAAGAGACCCAGTACTTC
TRBV6-5,-,15,TRBJ1-3,TRBD1,CASSYRGPPGNTIYF,TGTGCCAGCAGCTACAGGGGGCCTCCTGGAAACACCATATATTTT
TRBV29-1,-,14,TRBJ2-3,-,CSVGKVRVGDTQYF,TGCAGCGTCGGCAAGGTCAGGGTTGGTGATACGCAGTATTTT
TRBV6-5,-,12,TRBJ1-2,-,CASKRGEGGYTF,TGTGCCAGCAAGCGGGGGGAGGGAGGCTACACCTTC
TRBV9,-,14,TRBJ2-3,TRBD1,CASSPGTATDTQYF,TGTGCCAGCAGCCCTGGGACAGCTACAGATACGCAGTATTTT
TRBV10-1,-,18,TRBJ1-3,-,CASSELDRSKYSGNTIYF,TGCGCCAGCAGTGAACTCGACAGGTCCAAGTACTCTGGAAACACCATATATTTT
TRBV11-2,-,12,TRBJ2-1,-,CASSLHSVEQFF,TGTGCCAGCAGCCTCCATTCGGTTGAGCAGTTCTTC
TRBV29-1,-,15,TRBJ2-7,-,CSAHLRDKGNYEQYF,TGCAGCGCTCACCTCCGGGACAAGGGAAACTACGAGCAGTACTTC
TRBV5-6,few,16,TRBJ2-1,TRBD1,CASSRLGQGSDNEQFF,TGTGCCAGCAGCCGCTTGGGACAGGGGTCTGACAATGAGCAGTTCTTC
TRBV29-1,-,14,TRBJ2-1,TRBD2,CSVLLAGAYNEQFF,TGCAGCGTACTCCTAGCGGGGGCTTACAATGAGCAGTTCTTC
TRBV28,-,15,TRBJ2-7,TRBD2,CASQIGGTSVYEQYF,TGTGCCAGCCAGATCGGGGGGACTAGCGTATACGAGCAGTACTTC
TRBV7-9,-,14,TRBJ1-3,-,CASSPLGTGNTIYF,TGTGCCAGCAGCCCCCTAGGTACCGGAAACACCATATATTTT
TRBV7-2,-,15,TRBJ2-3,TRBD2,CASSLGWAGADTQYF,TGTGCCAGCAGCTTAGGGTGGGCGGGGGCAGATACGCAGTATTTT
TRBV28,-,14,TRBJ2-5,-,CASTRQGGQGAQYF,TGTGCCAGCACCCGGCAGGGGGGCCAGGGGGCCCAGTACTTC
TRBV7-9,-,14,TRBJ1-2,TRBD1,CASSSGTGLYGYTF,TGTGCCAGCAGCTCCGGGACAGGCCTCTATGGCTACACCTTC
TRBV6-5,few,15,TRBJ2-7,TRBD1,CASSYGLGTGDEQYF,TGTGCCAGCAGTTACGGCCTCGGGACAGGGGACGAGCAGTACTTC
TRBV10-3,few,17,TRBJ1-2,-,CAISESWLPRRNYGYTF,TGTGCCATCAGTGAGTCTTGGCTTCCCAGAAGAAACTATGGCTACACCTTC
TRBV3-1/TRBV3-2,-,14,TRBJ1-2,TRBD1,CASSPQGAKGGYTF,TGTGCCAGCAGCCCACAGGGGGCAAAGGGTGGCTACACCTTC
TRBV6-1,-,15,TRBJ2-5,-,CASSETWTVQETQYF,TGTGCCAGCAGTGAAACCTGGACTGTCCAAGAGACCCAGTACTTC
TRBV7-9,-,11,TRBJ2-1,TRBD1,CASSSGGEQFF,TGTGCCAGCAGCTCAGGGGGTGAGCAGTTCTTC
TRBV7-2,-,16,TRBJ2-3,TRBD1,CASSRRTGGISDTQYF,TGTGCCAGCAGCCGTCGGACAGGGGGGATTTCAGATACGCAGTATTTT
TRBV7-2,-,14,TRBJ2-7,-,CASSLAGGPYEQYF,TGTGCCAGCAGCTTAGCGGGGGGGCCCTACGAGCAGTACTTC
TRBV27,few,12,TRBJ1-2,-,CASKIRNGGYTF,TGTGCCAGCAAGATCAGGAACGGTGGCTACACCTTC
TRBV6-1,-,16,TRBJ1-2,-,CASSEAVTLPHYGYTF,TGTGCCAGCAGTGAAGCGGTGACACTCCCACATTATGGCTACACCTTC
TRBV12-3/TRBV12-4,few,12,TRBJ2-1,-,CASKTAYNEQFF,TGTGCCAGCAAGACTGCCTACAATGAGCAGTTCTTC
TRBV27,few,14,TRBJ1-2,TRBD1,CASWHRGENYGYTF,TGTGCCAGCTGGCACAGGGGAGAAAACTATGGCTACACCTTC
TRBV13,-,13,TRBJ2-1,TRBD2,CASSSQRGREQFF,TGTGCCAGCAGCTCTCAGCGGGGGCGGGAGCAGTTCTTC
TRBV5-6,-,18,TRBJ1-5,TRBD1,CASSLAQASGGVNQPQHF,TGTGCCAGCAGCTTGGCCCAGGCGTCAGGGGGCGTCAATCAGCCCCAGCATTTT
TRBV5-1,-,14,TRBJ1-1,TRBD1,CASSLGQGSREAFF,TGCGCCAGCAGCTTGGGACAGGGGAGCCGAGAAGCTTTCTTT
TRBV6-5,-,11,TRBJ2-7,TRBD1,CASSPPGQGYF,TGTGCCAGCAGTCCCCCGGGACAGGGGTATTTC
TRBV5-1,-,15,TRBJ1-6,-,CASSRMTDYNSPLHF,TGCGCCAGCAGCCGAATGACAGACTATAATTCACCCCTCCACTTT
TRBV7-9,once,12,TRBJ2-1,-,CASSLDVGAGFF,TGTGCCAGCAGCTTAGATGTAGGGGCCGGGTTCTTC
TRBV5-1,-,13,TRBJ1-1,-,CASSLEGSTEAFF,TGCGCCAGCAGCTTGGAGGGGTCGACTGAAGCTTTCTTT
TRBV19,-,14,TRBJ1-5,TRBD1,CASNLRRGHQPQHF,TGTGCCAGTAACTTACGCAGGGGGCATCAGCCCCAGCATTTT
TRBV30,-,15,TRBJ1-5,TRBD1,CAWSGRTGGGQPQHF,TGTGCCTGGAGTGGCCGGACAGGGGGCGGTCAGCCCCAGCATTTT
TRBV5-5,-,14,TRBJ2-2,-,CASSLVRDTGELFF,TGTGCCAGCAGCTTGGTGAGGGACACCGGGGAGCTGTTTTTT
TRBV28,-,14,TRBJ2-4,-,CASSSRQPKNIQYF,TGTGCCAGCAGTTCCCGACAGCCCAAAAACATTCAGTACTTC